The text below deals with one T cell receptor beta chain. What antigen it recognizes has not been identified. No base qualities exist here, and no much larger clone lies one base off it. This record comes from a study of OX40 agonist ivuxolimab in advanced cancers. About the study as a whole: The costimulatory receptor OX40 (CD134) was targeted by ivuxolimab, a fully human IgG2 agonistic monoclonal antibody. Intravenous ivuxolimab was administered to patients every 2 weeks at six dose levels: 0.01, 0.1, 0.3, 1.5, 3 and 10 mg/kg. Of the roughly 52 patients in dose escalation, around 19 had hepatocellular carcinoma, about 15 had melanoma, 9 had renal cell carcinoma and 9 had head and neck cancer. A male proportion of under 85% and a mean age of approximately 58 years, ranging from about 20 to 85, were recorded for the dose-escalation cohort. Prior anti-PD-1, anti-PD-L1 or anti-CTLA-4 therapy was permitted, and checkpoint inhibitors had been received by roughly two fifths of dose-escalation patients. Partial responses occurred in three dose-escalation patients: two with cutaneous melanoma and one with hepatocellular carcinoma. The purpose of peripheral TCRbeta sequencing was to test whether ivuxolimab changed TCR sequence diversity and led to clonal T-cell expansion. The paper describes the monotherapy dose-escalation part (N ≈ 50 patients) of the phase I trial of ivuxolimab.

The trial excluded patients who had a history of autoimmune disease or who were on systemic immunosuppression. Peripheral blood for TCR sequencing was collected from all dose cohorts at baseline, on cycle 4 day 1, and on cycle 7 day 1. The samples were taken from a phase I, first-in-human, multicenter, open-label dose-escalation trial of ivuxolimab. Adults with locally advanced or metastatic head and neck squamous cell, hepatocellular, melanoma or renal cell carcinoma were enrolled in the trial. Before TCR sequencing, CD4+ T cells and CD8+ T cells were sorted from peripheral blood as separate populations. As encoded in the germline V gene, CDR1 is SGHTA while CDR2 is FQGNSA. The CDR3 spans 15 residues, from the cysteine through the phenylalanine. Just the 45-base CDR3 DNA is kept, in frame starting at base 1. The V and J ends are trimmed by 3 bases and 2 bases, leaving 11 bases between them. On the study overall, not on this receptor specifically: Low levels of normalized T-cell clonal expansion were also seen in some patients who did not respond. After ivuxolimab, expanded clones were on average more numerous among CD8+ T cells than among CD4+ T cells. Clonal expansion of both CD4+ and CD8+ blood T cells was observed from baseline to week 6 at doses 0.1 to 3.0 mg/kg. In partial responders in the 0.1-3.0 mg/kg groups, normalized peripheral clonal expansion was found to be among the lowest, especially among CD8+ T cells. Which antigens the clonally expanded peripheral T cells were specific for was not determined.

Genomic DNA was isolated from the sorted cells so that the TCRbeta CDR3 region could be sequenced. The immunoSEQ Assay was used for sequencing of TCRbeta CDR3 regions. What TCRdb holds here is the immuneACCESS table cut down to in-frame rearrangements. Part of the clones is not present; checked against another copy, under half of the missing clones reflect an unresolved V gene, and the others are unexplained. Here the sample has roughly 100,000 clones; about nine tenths occur a single time. Together, the top ten hold approximately 0.5% of the sample. The rearranged chain carries TRBV7-2 and TRBJ1-5; TRBD1 is perhaps the D gene, given 6 matching bases. The source of this sequence is an adult with an advanced solid tumor such as melanoma, head and neck, liver or kidney cancer. Sample: CD4+ or CD8+ T cells sorted from blood, taken in a trial of the OX40 agonist ivuxolimab. The DNA is TGTGCCAGCAGCTTTCAGGCAGGGGGCAATCAGCCCCAGCATTTT. Its translation reads: CASSFQAGGNQPQHF.